The 27 T cell receptor beta chains below all came from one sample that was sequenced in a study of glioma-infiltrating T cells. Using RNA template, CDR3s of TCR alpha and beta were amplified with iRepertoire arm-PCR. TCRdb re-derived calls from the multiplex PCR reads in MiXCR, one entry per CDR3 protein. The table lists some 110,000 distinct CDR3 sequences, less than 30% of them singletons. Sequenced material: glioma tissue, nonneoplastic brain tissue, or PBMCs (not recorded which). All receptors come from a human donor with low-grade glioma or glioblastoma, undergoing nonglioma brain surgery, or in good health (not recorded which).

This clonotype was picked up many times. This chain uses TRBV7-8 with TRBJ2-2; a possible D gene is TRBD2 (5 bases). The CDR3 extends over 15 amino acids. Between the trimmed V and J ends, which lost 1 base and 1 base, there was a span of 7 bases. CDR1 is SGHVS and CDR2 is FQNEAQ in the germline V gene. The CDR3 sequence: CASSLGGRNTGELFF. CDR3 nucleotides: TGTGCCAGCAGCTTAGGAGGGAGGAACACCGGGGAGCTGTTTTTT. Full variable domain (missing parts from reference TRBV7-8 and TRBJ2-2): GAGVSQSPRYKVAKRGQDVALRCDPISGHVSLFWYQQALGQGPEFLTYFQNEAQLDKSGLPSDRFFAERPEGSVSTLKIQRTQQEDSAVYLCASSLGGRNTGELFFGEGSRLTVL.

Concerning this clonotype itself: The conserved final phenylalanine or tryptophan is absent from the CDR3, which likely points to a read error. The V and J genes are TRBV7-2 and TRBJ2-5; tentatively, D is TRBD2 (6 bases). The germline gives CDR1 SGHTA, CDR2 FQGNSA. CDR3 length equals 15 residues. CDR3: CAGSLAVHPQETQYL. Here the CDR3 DNA reads TGTGCCGGCAGCTTAGCGGTCCATCCCCAAGAGACCCAGTACCTC.

The table lists this clonotype with many counts. The rearrangement uses TRBV7-6 and TRBJ2-5; maybe TRBD1 (7 bases). The V gene's germline CDR1 is SGHVS and CDR2 FNYEAQ. The CDR3 loop spans 15 amino acids. With 5 bases removed from V and 4 bases from J, the gap between germline ends came to 17 bases. The CDR3 sequence: CASSARPRGVETQYF. Written as DNA, the CDR3 is TGTGCCAGCAGCGCAAGGCCCAGGGGGGTAGAGACCCAGTACTTC.

Points on this clonotype: Germline is not matched at one junction end, which may reflect a read error. The chain links TRBV7-6 to TRBJ1-5; D not resolved. Germline V gives CDR1 SGHVS, CDR2 FNYEAQ. The CDR3 has 15 amino acids. The CDR3 region has the DNA TGTGCCGGCAGCTTAGCACAAGCCCCGGGTCAGCCCCAGCATTTT. This codes for CAGSLAQAPGQPQHF. Using reference TRBV7-6 and TRBJ1-5 for the parts outside the CDR3, the full variable domain is GAGVSQSPRYKVTKRGQDVALRCDPISGHVSLYWYRQALGQGPEFLTYFNYEAQQDKSGLPNDRFSAERPEGSISTLTIQRTEQRDSAMYRCAGSLAQAPGQPQHFGDGTRLSIL.

This clonotype was recorded many times. The rearrangement joins TRBV12-3 or TRBV12-4 to TRBJ2-5, with 8 bases matching TRBD1. The ends lost 6 bases at V and 2 bases at J; junction bases unmatched: 2. The length of the CDR3 is 13 residues. CDR3: CASRGQGQETQYF. The CDR3 DNA is TGTGCCAGCAGAGGACAGGGACAAGAGACCCAGTACTTC.

The chain is built from TRBV7-3 and TRBJ2-2; 12 nucleotides line up with TRBD2. The ends lost 5 bases at V and 5 bases at J; junction bases unmatched: 6. The germline gives CDR1 SGHTA, CDR2 FQGTGA. The CDR3 is 16 residues long. The CDR3 spells CASSAAGTSGTGELFF. In DNA form, the CDR3 reads TGTGCCAGCAGCGCGGCAGGGACTAGCGGGACCGGGGAGCTGTTTTTT. The full variable domain, rest sourced from reference TRBV7-3 and TRBJ2-2, is GAGVSQTPSNKVTEKGKYVELRCDPISGHTALYWYRQSLGQGPEFLIYFQGTGAADDSGLPNDRFFAVRPEGSVSTLKIQRTERGDSAVYLCASSAAGTSGTGELFFGEGSRLTVL.

This clonotype has ten or more counts. The chain carries TRBV2 and TRBJ2-3; 11 bases are a match to TRBD2. The germline V gene encodes CDR1 SNHLY and CDR2 FYNNEI. CDR3 length: 15 amino acids. With V trimmed by 6 bases and J by 3 bases, 5 bases remained unmatched. The CDR3: CASRGSGRETDTQYF. In DNA form, the CDR3 reads TGTGCCAGCAGGGGTAGCGGGAGGGAAACAGATACGCAGTATTTT. The variable domain in full, with the rest retrieved from reference TRBV2 and TRBJ2-3, is EPEVTQTPSHQVTQMGQEVILRCVPISNHLYFYWYRQILGQKVEFLVSFYNNEISEKSEIFDDQFSVERPDGSNFTLKIRSTKLEDSAMYFCASRGSGRETDTQYFGPGTRLTVL.

This clonotype has ten or more counts. This rearrangement joins TRBV6-1 to TRBJ2-5, with 7 bases aligning to TRBD1. This CDR3 has 15 residues. Germline loops: CDR1 MNHNS, CDR2 SASEGT. Trimming took 4 bases from V and 4 from J; bases not matched to a gene: 9. The DNA for the CDR3 is TGTGCCAGCAGTGGTGACAGGGTCATAGGAGAGACCCAGTACTTC. Encoded protein: CASSGDRVIGETQYF.

The V and J genes are TRBV12-3 or TRBV12-4 and TRBJ2-7; 10 bases are a match to TRBD2. The CDR3 length is 15 residues. V was pared by 5 bases and J by 2 bases, with 6 bases of the junction left unmatched. CDR3 DNA: TGTGCCAGCAGTACCGGGGGACTAGCGACCTACGAGCAGTACTTC. Protein: CASSTGGLATYEQYF.

This clonotype was observed at least ten times. DNA for the CDR3: TGTGCCAGCAGCTTCACGAGCGGGAGGGATGCCTACGAGCAGTACTTC. Its translation: CASSFTSGRDAYEQYF. The V and J genes are TRBV7-9 and TRBJ2-7; 10 nucleotides agree with TRBD2. The CDR3 consists of 16 residues. With 3 bases clipped from V and 2 bases from J, the junction kept 7 bases outside the gene matches. From germline, CDR1 is SEHNR and CDR2 FQNEAQ (reference sequence). The variable domain in full, with the rest retrieved from reference TRBV7-9 and TRBJ2-7, is DTGVSQNPRHKITKRGQNVTFRCDPISEHNRLYWYRQTLGQGPEFLTYFQNEAQLEKSRLLSDRFSAERPKGSFSTLEIQRTEQGDSAMYLCASSFTSGRDAYEQYFGPGTRLTVT.

The table lists this clonotype with many counts. This sequence joins TRBV27 and TRBJ2-7, with 11 nucleotides matching TRBD1. The CDR3 consists of 15 residues. CDR1 and CDR2 from the germline V gene are MNHEY and SMNVEV (reference sequence). The V segment lost 2 bases and the J segment 2 bases; nucleotides outside the gene matches: 2. CDR3 DNA sequence: TGTGCCAGCAGTTTACGGACAGGGGGCCCCTACGAGCAGTACTTC. Protein sequence: CASSLRTGGPYEQYF.

This clonotype was found once. This chain joins TRBV14 and TRBJ2-1, with D perhaps matching TRBD2 (5 bases). This CDR3 comprises 17 residues. V lost 0 bases and J lost 0, with 12 bases in between. Germline V lookup: CDR1 SGHDN, CDR2 FVKESK. The CDR3 region has the DNA TGTGCCAGCAGCCAAGAACTAACGGGAAGCTCCTACAATGAGCAGTTCTTC. This gives the protein CASSQELTGSSYNEQFF.

This clonotype was seen more than once but under ten times. The CDR3 sequence is CSVVRGTNEQYF. The CDR3 nucleotides read TGCAGCGTTGTAAGGGGGACTAACGAGCAGTACTTC. The rearrangement links TRBV29-1 to TRBJ2-7, with D perhaps TRBD2 (7 bases). Germline CDR1 SQVTM, CDR2 ANQGSEA. V was trimmed by 4 bases and J by 5 bases, leaving 12 bases between them. This CDR3 contains 12 residues.

With respect to this clonotype: A much bigger clone sits one base away, suggesting this may be a read error. V gene TRBV10-2 combines with J gene TRBJ1-2, with D possibly TRBD1 on 5 matching bases. CDR1 and CDR2 (germline): WSHSY, SAAADI. The CDR3 covers 13 residues. CDR3 in amino acids: CATQGGNNYDYTF. CDR3 bases: TGTGCCACCCAGGGAGGGAATAACTATGACTACACCTTC.

This clonotype appeared many times. CDR3 sequence reads: CASSPTSWYEQYF. The CDR3 region has the DNA TGTGCCAGCAGCCCGACTAGTTGGTACGAGCAGTACTTC. This chain joins TRBV7-8 and TRBJ2-7; a possible D gene is TRBD2 (6 bases). Germline V lookup: CDR1 SGHVS, CDR2 FQNEAQ. Trimming removed 5 bases at V and 4 bases at J, with 12 bases between. The CDR3 is made up of 13 amino acids.

This clonotype has ten or more counts. The chain recombines TRBV10-3 with TRBJ2-2, with a weak D call TRBD1 (6 bases). The germline V and J ends were trimmed by 8 bases and 6 bases, with 16 bases remaining between them. The CDR3 sequence is 14 residues long. Germline V CDR1 and CDR2: ENHRY, SYGVKD. The CDR3 DNA sequence: TGTGCCATCCGGGAACAGAACAGGGCCGGGGAGCTGTTTTTT. Protein: CAIREQNRAGELFF.

This clonotype was found many times. CDR3 amino acids: CASKTSGSLYEQYF. The CDR3 region has the DNA TGTGCCAGCAAAACTAGCGGGAGCCTCTACGAGCAGTACTTC. The chain couples TRBV2 to TRBJ2-7; 11 nucleotides match TRBD2. The CDR3 extends over 14 amino acids. With 7 bases clipped from V and 3 bases from J, the junction kept 5 bases outside the gene matches. Germline V lookup: CDR1 SNHLY, CDR2 FYNNEI.

With respect to this clonotype: A much larger clone is a single base away; this may be a read error. The gene calls are TRBV7-9 and TRBJ2-3; no clear D. Per germline, CDR1 SEHNR and CDR2 FQNEAQ (reference sequence). The CDR3 loop spans 12 amino acids. CDR3 sequence (DNA): TGTGCCAGAAGCTTTTCGGAAGATACGCAGTATTTT. It codes for CARSFSEDTQYF.

This clonotype was seen repeatedly, ten times or more. The V and J genes are TRBV19 and TRBJ1-2; D possibly corresponds to TRBD1 (5 bases). The CDR3 contains 18 residues. Germline V CDR1 and CDR2: LNHDA, SQIVND (reference sequence). V lost 2 bases, J lost 2 bases, and 21 bases lay in between. The CDR3 is CASSIQRSSLTVNYGYTF. CDR3 sequence (DNA): TGTGCCAGTAGTATACAACGTTCAAGCTTGACAGTGAACTATGGCTACACCTTC.

This clonotype has ten or more counts. This chain links TRBV28 with TRBJ2-7; D possibly corresponds to TRBD1 (6 bases). From germline, CDR1 is MDHEN and CDR2 SYDVKM. V lost 6 bases, J lost 6 bases, and 24 bases lay in between. This CDR3 is 16 amino acids long. CDR3 sequence (DNA): TGTGCCAGCAGCTTAGGACAGACCTATGTAGGCGGCGAGCAGTACTTC. Translating gives CASSLGQTYVGGEQYF. Looking up the rest from reference TRBV28 and TRBJ2-7 gives the full variable domain: DVKVTQSSRYLVKRTGEKVFLECVQDMDHENMFWYRQDPGLGLRLIYFSYDVKMKEKGDIPEGYSVSREKKERFSLILESASTNQTSMYLCASSLGQTYVGGEQYFGPGTRLTVT.

As for this clonotype: This could be a read error, since a much larger clone is one nucleotide away. The chain is built from TRBV28 and TRBJ1-2; no definite D call. Germline V lookup: CDR1 MDHEN, CDR2 SYDVKM. V lost 8 bases to trimming and J lost 2 bases, with 9 bases between them. The CDR3 consists of 12 residues. CDR3 region: CASHKGNYGYTF. The CDR3 DNA sequence: TGTGCCAGCCACAAAGGGAACTATGGCTACACCTTC.

As regards this clonotype: This sequence may be a read error, since a much larger clone differs from it by one base. The J gene is TRBJ2-1, the V gene TRBV4-1; 12 bases fit TRBD2. The germline CDR1 and CDR2 sequences are MGHRA and YSYEKL. The CDR3 sequence is 17 residues long. V lost 8 bases and J lost 4; bases outside the gene matches: 12. Written as DNA, the CDR3 is TGCGCCAGCGGCCCCCGTACCGGGACTAGCGGGTACAATGAGCAGTTCTTC. This sequence encodes CASGPRTGTSGYNEQFF.

This clonotype has ten or more counts. This clone may be a read error of a much larger clone one base away. The chain recombines TRBV6-1 with TRBJ1-5, with a weak D call TRBD1 (5 bases). The germline CDR1 and CDR2 sequences are MNHNS and SASEGT. The CDR3 runs to 11 residues. The DNA for the CDR3 is TGTACCAGCTCTGACAGTCAGCCCCAGCATTTT. Protein product: CTSSDSQPQHF.

The CDR3 DNA reads TGCAGCGCCACGGTGGGCGAGCAGTACTTC. Translated, it gives CSATVGEQYF. The rearrangement uses TRBV29-1 and TRBJ2-7, with D unresolved. The CDR3 has 10 residues. Trimming removed 7 bases at V and 6 bases at J, with 10 bases between. Per the germline V gene, CDR1 is SQVTM and CDR2 is ANQGSEA.

This clonotype showed up many times. The V and J genes are TRBV7-2 and TRBJ1-5, with 8 bases aligning to TRBD1. The V gene end was trimmed by 4 bases and the J gene end by 0 bases; junction bases not matched to a gene: 11. The CDR3 contains 18 residues. CDR1 SGHTA and CDR2 FQGNSA come from the germline V gene. The CDR3 bases are TGTGCCAGCAGCTGGGCGGCAGGGGGCACGGATAGCAATCAGCCCCAGCATTTT. Its protein is CASSWAAGGTDSNQPQHF.

This clonotype was observed many times. The chain combines TRBV11-1 with TRBJ2-3; 10 nucleotides line up with TRBD2. In germline, CDR1 is SGHAT, CDR2 FQDESV (reference sequence). This CDR3 has 15 residues. Trimming removed 5 bases from V and 2 bases from J; junction bases left unmatched: 4. The CDR3 here is CASSAGTSATDTQYF. For the CDR3, the DNA is TGTGCCAGCAGCGCAGGGACTAGCGCCACAGATACGCAGTATTTT.

This clonotype was observed a few times. This sequence joins TRBV7-3 and TRBJ1-1, with D unresolved. There are 13 residues in the CDR3. CDR1 and CDR2 (germline): SGHTA, FQGTGA. Trimming removed 3 bases from V and 1 base from J, with 6 bases in between. The CDR3 is CASSFKGNTEAFF. In DNA, the CDR3 is TGTGCCAGCAGCTTCAAGGGGAACACTGAAGCTTTCTTT.